The 28 T cell receptor beta chains below come from one sample, sequenced in a study of blood T cell repertoires in COVID-19. Generated by immunoSEQ multiplex PCR, the TCRdb table keeps only in-frame clones and is missing some. The repertoire holds about 200,000 clones, with roughly 82% as singletons. Sequenced: PBMCs or T cells enriched from blood (not recorded which). These receptor sequences come from a man in his forties or fifties who had recovered from COVID-19.

The chain has TRBV28 and TRBJ2-7; TRBD2 matches at 11 bases. This CDR3 spans 14 amino acids. Germline-derived CDR1 and CDR2 are MDHEN and SYDVKM. V lost 6 bases and J lost 4; bases outside the gene matches: 5. CDR3 DNA sequence: TGTGCCAGCAGCCGCCTAGCGGGAGGATACGAGCAGTACTTC. Protein product: CASSRLAGGYEQYF.

This CDR3 reads CASRFQGNTYEQYF. CDR3 in DNA: TGTGCCAGCAGATTCCAGGGGAATACCTACGAGCAGTACTTC. This chain joins TRBV6-6 and TRBJ2-7, with D possibly TRBD1 on 6 matching bases. The CDR3 has 14 residues. The germline V and J ends were trimmed by 6 bases and 2 bases, with 14 bases remaining between them. Per germline, CDR1 MNHNY and CDR2 SVGAGI (reference sequence).

This chain joins TRBV7-6 and TRBJ1-2; a possible D gene is TRBD1 (6 bases). With 1 base removed from V and 1 base from J, the gap between germline ends came to 10 bases. The CDR3 contains 15 residues. Germline V gives CDR1 SGHVS, CDR2 FNYEAQ. The CDR3 sequence is CASSLGGGGNYGYTF. DNA of the CDR3: TGTGCCAGCAGCTTAGGAGGGGGGGGTAACTATGGCTACACCTTC.

This clone has just a few counts. The V and J genes are TRBV3-1 (or the pseudogene TRBV3-2) and TRBJ2-2, with D perhaps TRBD1 (6 bases). V was shortened by 4 bases and J by 3 bases, with 9 bases between the two germline ends. The CDR3 consists of 14 residues. Germline V CDR1 and CDR2: LGHDT, YNNKEL (reference sequence). In DNA, the CDR3 is TGTGCCAGCAGCCGCGGACAGTACACCGGGGAGCTGTTTTTT. Amino acid sequence: CASSRGQYTGELFF.

The rearrangement uses TRBV2 and TRBJ2-1, with TRBD2 identical over 13 bases. Germline loops: CDR1 SNHLY, CDR2 FYNNEI. V was pared by 4 bases and J by 10 bases, with 10 bases of the junction left unmatched. This CDR3 contains 16 residues. The CDR3: CASSGGRTSGGQEQFF. In DNA form, the CDR3 reads TGTGCCAGCAGTGGGGGAAGGACTAGCGGGGGTCAAGAGCAGTTCTTC.

The chain employs TRBV6-2 or TRBV6-3 and TRBJ1-5; 9 nucleotides match TRBD1. The CDR3 loop spans 17 amino acids. From germline, CDR1 is MNHEY and CDR2 SVGEGT. Trimming at V came to 6 bases and at J to 1 base, leaving 10 bases not matched to a gene. CDR3 sequence reads: CASSLRDRARSNQPQHF. The CDR3 DNA reads TGTGCCAGCAGCCTCCGGGACAGGGCTAGGAGCAATCAGCCCCAGCATTTT.

This clone has just a few counts. Here the CDR3 DNA reads TGTGCCAGCAGCTTACCAGCGGTCCACGAGCAGTACTTC. Translated: CASSLPAVHEQYF. V is TRBV7-9 and J is TRBJ2-7, with a possible D match to TRBD2 (5 bases). V lost 2 bases and J lost 5, with 10 bases in between. Germline V CDR1 and CDR2: SEHNR, FQNEAQ (reference sequence). CDR3 length: 13 residues.

The gene calls are TRBV27 and TRBJ2-7; tentative D call: TRBD1 (6 bases). CDR3 length equals 15 residues. The V end lost 5 bases, the J end lost 2 bases, and 16 bases lay between the germline ends. Germline V gene lookup returns CDR1 MNHEY and CDR2 SMNVEV (reference sequence). DNA of the CDR3: TGTGCCAGCAGTCCCCGACAGGACTTCCCCTACGAGCAGTACTTC. Protein sequence: CASSPRQDFPYEQYF.

The genes are TRBV18 and TRBJ2-3; tentative D call: TRBD1 (6 bases). Per the germline V gene, CDR1 is KGHSH and CDR2 is LQKENI. The CDR3 contains 16 residues. Trimming took off 1 base at V and 2 bases at J, with 13 bases between the two ends. In nucleotides, the CDR3 is TGTGCCAGCTCACCACGCCCCAGGGGAGTCACAGATACGCAGTATTTT. Protein product: CASSPRPRGVTDTQYF.

The V gene is TRBV9, the J gene TRBJ2-1, with a weak D call TRBD2 (5 bases). The CDR3 totals 13 residues. Germline CDR1 and CDR2: SGDLS and YYNGEE. Trimming pared 6 bases from V and 10 bases from J, leaving 17 bases between. The CDR3 reads CASTQSGRGEQFF. CDR3 bases: TGTGCCAGCACCCAGTCAGGAAGAGGGGAGCAGTTCTTC. The full variable domain, completed using reference TRBV9 and TRBJ2-1, is DSGVTQTPKHLITATGQRVTLRCSPRSGDLSVYWYQQSLDQGLQFLIQYYNGEERAKGNILERFSAQQFPDLHSELNLSSLELGDSALYFCASTQSGRGEQFFGPGTRLTVL.

The V call is TRBV6-1, the J call TRBJ1-1; D remains unclear. V was cut by 6 bases and J by 7 bases, with 12 bases left in between. Germline CDR1 reads MNHNS; CDR2 reads SASEGT. The CDR3 is 12 residues long. CDR3 residues: CASSLQGGEAFF. CDR3 bases: TGTGCCAGCAGCCTCCAAGGCGGTGAAGCTTTCTTT.

V and J are TRBV2 and TRBJ2-7; TRBD1 matches 9 bases. Unmatched junction bases numbered 8, after V lost 6 bases and J lost 2 bases. Per germline, CDR1 SNHLY and CDR2 FYNNEI. This CDR3 spans 15 amino acids. The CDR3 protein is CASSVGQGGPYEQYV. The CDR3 coding sequence is TGTGCCAGCAGCGTGGGACAGGGAGGTCCCTACGAGCAGTACGTC.

This clone was counted only a few times. The chain recombines TRBV19 with TRBJ2-7; the D gene is possibly TRBD1 (5 bases). In germline, CDR1 is LNHDA, CDR2 SQIVND (reference sequence). The CDR3 spans 15 residues. V was trimmed by 3 bases and J by 6 bases, leaving 18 bases between them. Here the CDR3 DNA reads TGTGCCAGTAGTATTGGGGCTCTGGGAACCTCCGAGCAGTACTTC. It translates to CASSIGALGTSEQYF. The variable domain in full, with the rest retrieved from reference TRBV19 and TRBJ2-7, is DGGITQSPKYLFRKEGQNVTLSCEQNLNHDAMYWYRQDPGQGLRLIYYSQIVNDFQKGDIAEGYSVSREKKESFPLTVTSAQKNPTAFYLCASSIGALGTSEQYFGPGTRLTVT.

The gene calls are TRBV11-2 and TRBJ2-4, with a weak D call TRBD1 (6 bases). The CDR3 has 11 residues. CDR1 SGHAT and CDR2 FQNNGV come from the germline V gene. V was cut by 1 base and J by 14 bases, with 9 bases left in between. CDR3 in amino acids: CASSLGAGEYF. The CDR3 coding sequence is TGTGCCAGCAGCTTAGGGGCAGGGGAGTACTTC.

This chain connects TRBV7-2 to TRBJ2-5; 7 nucleotides match TRBD1. CDR3 length: 14 amino acids. V was clipped by 7 bases and J by 0 bases; unmatched bases: 5. Per germline, CDR1 SGHTA and CDR2 FQGNSA. The CDR3 nucleotides read TGTGCCAGCACATTCCAGGGGGACCAAGAGACCCAGTACTTC. This codes for CASTFQGDQETQYF.

This chain uses TRBV7-3 with TRBJ2-3; TRBD2 aligns across 10 bases. Germline V gene data show CDR1 as SGHTA and CDR2 as FQGTGA. This CDR3 contains 20 residues. The junction had 14 bases not matched to a gene; V was cut back by 2 bases and J by 0 bases. The CDR3 sequence is CASSLPASGSLGTSTDTQYF. DNA of the CDR3: TGTGCCAGCAGCTTACCTGCTAGCGGGAGTTTAGGAACCAGCACAGATACGCAGTATTTT.

The chain has TRBV3-1 (or the pseudogene TRBV3-2) and TRBJ2-4, with 7 bases that match TRBD1. The CDR3 sequence is 16 residues long. Germline V CDR1 and CDR2: LGHDT, YNNKEL (reference sequence). Unmatched junction bases numbered 15, after V lost 5 bases and J lost 8 bases. The CDR3 sequence: CASSKARVRGLDIQYF. In nucleotides, the CDR3 is TGTGCCAGCAGCAAAGCCAGGGTAAGGGGGCTCGACATTCAGTACTTC.

The sample holds one count of this clone. V and J are TRBV2 and TRBJ2-5, with TRBD1 matching 8 bases. The CDR3 length is 14 residues. CDR1 and CDR2 from the germline V gene are SNHLY and FYNNEI. The V gene end was trimmed by 1 base and the J gene end by 7 bases; junction bases not matched to a gene: 5. The CDR3 sequence: CASSEGDRFRTQYF. CDR3 bases: TGTGCCAGCAGTGAAGGGGACAGGTTTAGGACCCAGTACTTC.

The V gene is TRBV7-3, the J gene TRBJ2-1; tentatively, D is TRBD2 (6 bases). Between the trimmed V and J ends, which lost 1 base and 7 bases, there was a span of 11 bases. Germline CDR1 reads SGHTA; CDR2 reads FQGTGA. The CDR3 has 14 amino acids. CDR3 amino acids: CASSLKDGTNEQFF. The CDR3 DNA is TGTGCCAGCAGCTTAAAGGACGGGACTAATGAGCAGTTCTTC.

This clone is a singleton in its sample. J is TRBJ1-1 and V is TRBV4-1, with unresolved D. V dropped 2 bases and J dropped 4 bases, with 5 bases sitting between them. Germline lookup yields CDR1 MGHRA and CDR2 YSYEKL. This CDR3 contains 12 residues. In nucleotides, the CDR3 is TGCGCCAGCAGCCAAACTCGCACTGAAGCTTTCTTT. This gives the protein CASSQTRTEAFF.

The V and J genes are TRBV5-1 and TRBJ1-4; D is possibly TRBD1 (6 bases). The germline CDR1 and CDR2 sequences are SGHRS and YFSETQ. This CDR3 comprises 14 residues. With 2 bases removed from V and 2 bases from J, the gap between germline ends came to 7 bases. CDR3 residues: CASSFQGTNEKLFF. Here the CDR3 DNA reads TGCGCCAGCAGCTTCCAGGGGACTAATGAAAAACTGTTTTTT. Filled out from reference TRBV5-1 and TRBJ1-4, the complete variable domain reads KAGVTQTPRYLIKTRGQQVTLSCSPISGHRSVSWYQQTPGQGLQFLFEYFSETQRNKGNFPGRFSGRQFSNSRSEMNVSTLELGDSALYLCASSFQGTNEKLFFGSGTQLSVL.

The rearrangement uses TRBV2 and TRBJ2-7; 7 nucleotides align to TRBD2. V lost 6 bases, J lost 2 bases, and 7 bases stayed unmatched. Germline V CDR1 and CDR2: SNHLY, FYNNEI. The CDR3 is 14 residues long. This chain's CDR3 is CASRITSATYEQYF. Here the CDR3 DNA reads TGTGCCAGCAGAATCACTAGCGCGACCTACGAGCAGTACTTC.

This clone was seen ten or more times. The chain is built from TRBV18 and TRBJ2-3; D might be TRBD2 (6 bases). CDR1 is KGHSH and CDR2 is LQKENI in the germline V gene. Deletions cut 6 bases from V and 6 bases from J, with 16 bases between. The CDR3 covers 14 residues. In DNA form, the CDR3 reads TGTGCCAGCTCCCGGGGGATAGGATCCGATACGCAGTATTTT. It codes for CASSRGIGSDTQYF.

The gene calls are TRBV6-1 and TRBJ1-5, with a tentative D call TRBD1 (5 bases). Germline CDR1 reads MNHNS; CDR2 reads SASEGT. The V end was cut by 3 bases, the J end by 7 bases, with 13 bases between. CDR3 length: 14 amino acids. For the CDR3, the DNA is TGTGCCAGCAGTGAGGGAGGGGTGAAACAGCCCCAGCATTTT. Protein sequence: CASSEGGVKQPQHF.

This clone was counted a few times. V gene TRBV11-2 combines with J gene TRBJ2-3; 11 bases are a match to TRBD2. This CDR3 contains 16 residues. CDR1 is SGHAT and CDR2 is FQNNGV in the germline V gene. V dropped 5 bases and J dropped 5; count of bases not matched to a gene: 9. The chain's CDR3 is CASSLLGTSGGDTQYF. The CDR3 nucleotides read TGTGCCAGCAGCCTACTCGGGACTAGCGGAGGAGATACGCAGTATTTT.

The CDR3 DNA reads TGTGCCAGCGGGGGACAGGGGGCCACTAATGAAAAACTGTTTTTT. Its protein is CASGGQGATNEKLFF. The J gene is TRBJ1-4, the V gene TRBV27, with 12 bases identical to TRBD1. Unmatched junction bases numbered 3, after V lost 8 bases and J lost 2 bases. Germline CDR1 is MNHEY and CDR2 is SMNVEV (reference sequence). This CDR3 contains 15 residues. The whole variable domain, filled in from reference TRBV27 and TRBJ1-4, reads EAQVTQNPRYLITVTGKKLTVTCSQNMNHEYMSWYRQDPGLGLRQIYYSMNVEVTDKGDVPEGYKVSRKEKRNFPLILESPSPNQTSLYFCASGGQGATNEKLFFGSGTQLSVL.

In its sample, this clone was seen a few times. The J gene is TRBJ1-1, the V gene TRBV19; 8 positions match TRBD1. CDR3 size: 14 residues. Per the germline V gene, CDR1 is LNHDA and CDR2 is SQIVND (reference sequence). V was pared by 8 bases and J by 6 bases, with 11 bases of the junction left unmatched. As DNA, the CDR3 is TGTGCCAGTGACCCCCGACAGGGGACGGCTGAAGCTTTCTTT. Its protein product is CASDPRQGTAEAFF.

This chain joins TRBV29-1 and TRBJ2-1; 9 positions match TRBD1. Germline V lookup: CDR1 SQVTM, CDR2 ANQGSEA. With V trimmed by 3 bases and J by 6 bases, 9 bases remained unmatched. The CDR3 has 15 residues. The CDR3 spells CSVEGDRVRGNEQFF. Written as DNA, the CDR3 is TGCAGCGTTGAGGGGGACAGGGTGCGAGGCAATGAGCAGTTCTTC.